This section outlines one TCR beta chain sequence together with its context. Its target is unknown. Positive CCR7 selection of CD45RO-negative cells yielded the naive CD8 cells, and terminally differentiated effector memory CD45RA+ cells were excluded. Study donors comprised healthy, HIV-negative adults devoid of recent acute infection or vaccination. The source of the sample is a study of shared clonotypes between healthy human individuals. The CDR3 runs 12 residues. The V and J ends lost 4 bases and 9 bases respectively, with 10 bases between them. Germline assignment: CDR1 MGHRA and CDR2 YSYEKL. Overall study results and limits: Some naive CD4 clonotypes, 4% to 6%, turned up in common across four donors.

Evenly divided among several immunoSEQ plates was the genomic DNA of each subset. Per the original methods: As immunoSEQ supplied junction-only sequences (without quality scores), filtering differed. Measured with immunoSEQ multiplex PCR; TCRdb has only the in-frame clones, and not every one. V, J and clone size reflect that table, while D and trimming were determined from the DNA. Among some 2.1 million clones listed, just under 95% were seen once. Specimen: naive CD8+ T cells sorted from blood. J is TRBJ2-1 and V is TRBV4-1, with D perhaps being TRBD1 or TRBD2 (6 bases each). This TCR was sampled from a man aged 18 to 30 in good health. The CDR3 region has the DNA TGCGCCAGCAGCCCAGAGGGGGGTGAGCAGTTCTTC. Encoded protein: CASSPEGGEQFF.